This record concerns one TCR beta chain sequence. The sample comes from a study of shared clonotypes between healthy human individuals. Study background: In total, the donors were a couple of women and a few men aged 18 to 49.

The germline gives CDR1 LGHNA, CDR2 YNFKEQ. Trimming took off 0 bases at V and 8 bases at J, with 8 bases between the two ends. The CDR3 spans 13 residues. Every donor, a Caucasian adult, lived in Nashville, Tennessee. Repertoires were generated with immunoSEQ multiplex PCR, while TCRdb's copy carries only in-frame clones and drops some. This table holds 2,500,000 or so clones, roughly 93% found once. The sequencing input was naive CD4+ T cells from PBMCs. Sample subset: CD45RA+ positively selected. The chain joins TRBV4-2 to TRBJ2-1; D call uncertain. The receptor was isolated from a man in his late teens or twenties in good health. Some clones in this sample may be carry-over from other donors' samples. This CDR3 reads CASSQEKGDEQFF. The CDR3 coding sequence is TGTGCCAGCAGCCAAGAAAAGGGCGATGAGCAGTTCTTC.